Following are 10 T cell receptor beta chains from one sample sequenced in a study of T-cell reconstitution after alpha-beta-depleted transplantation in children. A TCRbeta library incorporating unique molecular identifiers was prepared. TCRdb analysed the PCR reads with MiXCR anew, one entry per CDR3 protein. The table has around 240,000 distinct CDR3 sequences, approximately 9.8% seen once. The material was PBMCs from the stem cell graft donor, obtained from the stem cell graft. Receptors were obtained from a human donor who donated a stem cell graft to a child with SCID.

This clonotype appeared many times. This sequence joins TRBV5-6 and TRBJ1-5; 8 nucleotides line up with TRBD1. The germline gives CDR1 SGHDT, CDR2 YYEEEE. V shed 5 bases, J shed 4 bases, and the junction held 5 bases outside the gene matches. The CDR3 is 14 amino acids. This CDR3 is CASRAGTGNQPQHF. CDR3 nucleotide sequence: TGTGCCAGCAGGGCCGGGACAGGTAATCAGCCCCAGCATTTT.

This clonotype was seen many times. This chain joins TRBV7-2 and TRBJ2-5, with D unclear. Trimming left V 2 bases short and J 1 base short, with 8 bases between. This CDR3 spans 14 amino acids. The germline CDR1 and CDR2 sequences are SGHTA and FQGNSA. The chain's CDR3 is CASSLPPLQETQYF. For the CDR3, the DNA is TGTGCCAGCAGCTTACCTCCTCTCCAAGAGACCCAGTACTTC. The variable domain in full, with the rest retrieved from reference TRBV7-2 and TRBJ2-5, is GAGVSQSPSNKVTEKGKDVELRCDPISGHTALYWYRQSLGQGLEFLIYFQGNSAPDKSGLPSDRFSAERTGGSVSTLTIQRTQQEDSAVYLCASSLPPLQETQYFGPGTRLLVL.

This clonotype was detected many times. The J gene is TRBJ1-2, the V gene TRBV5-6; possibly TRBD1 for D (6 bases). The ends were cut back, 2 bases at V and 9 bases at J, with 23 bases in the middle. The V gene's germline CDR1 is SGHDT and CDR2 YYEEEE. The CDR3 runs 16 residues. In DNA form, the CDR3 reads TGTGCCAGCAGCTTTTGGGACAACTCAGGAGTTATTAGCTACACCTTC. Translated: CASSFWDNSGVISYTF.

The gene calls are TRBV20-1 and TRBJ1-3, with D possibly being TRBD1 (5 bases). The CDR3 extends over 15 amino acids. The V end lost 0 bases, the J end lost 0 bases, and 9 bases lay between the germline ends. Germline values: CDR1 DFQATT, CDR2 SNEGSKA (reference sequence). Here the CDR3 reads CSARDIGTSGNTIYF. The CDR3 DNA reads as TGCAGTGCTAGAGATATTGGGACCTCTGGAAACACCATATATTTT.

This clonotype was detected once. Since a much larger clone is just one base distant, this may be a read error. A read error is likely, as this CDR3 ends without the conserved phenylalanine or tryptophan. The V gene is TRBV5-1, the J gene TRBJ1-2, with D perhaps TRBD1 (6 bases). Germline V gene lookup returns CDR1 SGHRS and CDR2 YFSETQ. The CDR3 sequence is 13 residues long. Deletions cut 2 bases from V and 5 bases from J, with 10 bases between. The CDR3 nucleotides are TGCGCCAGCAGCTTCAACCAGGGGTATGGCTACACCTAC. Translation: CASSFNQGYGYTY.

This clonotype was counted many times. The chain recombines TRBV28 with TRBJ1-4; 8 nucleotides align to TRBD1. The CDR3 has 15 amino acids. Germline V gives CDR1 MDHEN, CDR2 SYDVKM. J gave up 7 bases and V 5 bases, and 9 bases lay outside the gene matches. In DNA form, the CDR3 reads TGTGCCAGCAGTCCCGGACAGGGATTCCGTGAAAAACTGTTTTTT. Its translation: CASSPGQGFREKLFF.

This clonotype occurred many times. This chain joins TRBV12-3 or TRBV12-4 and TRBJ2-3, with 9 bases that match TRBD2. The CDR3 is 15 amino acids. V dropped 5 bases and J dropped 1; count of bases not matched to a gene: 4. CDR3 region: CASSLRTSGTDTQYF. CDR3 DNA sequence: TGTGCCAGCAGTCTCAGGACTAGCGGCACAGATACGCAGTATTTT.

The chain uses TRBV4-3 and TRBJ2-2; tentative D call: TRBD2 (6 bases). The V end lost 0 bases, the J end lost 0 bases, and 11 bases lay between the germline ends. The CDR3 has 17 residues. Looked up from germline, CDR1 is LGHNA and CDR2 is YSLEER. CDR3 sequence (DNA): TGCGCCAGCAGCCAAGATTACTGGGGGGCGAACACCGGGGAGCTGTTTTTT. It is translated as CASSQDYWGANTGELFF.

In this sample, this clonotype turned up many times. The chain joins TRBV30 to TRBJ2-1; D possibly corresponds to TRBD2 (6 bases). CDR1 is GTSNPN, CDR2 SVGIG, per germline (reference sequence). The V end was cut by 1 base, the J end by 3 bases, with 13 bases between. This CDR3 spans 15 amino acids. CDR3 in DNA: TGTGCCTGGAGTGCTGGGACTGGCAACTACAATGAGCAGTTCTTC. This codes for CAWSAGTGNYNEQFF.

This clonotype appeared many times. The chain recombines TRBV3-1 with TRBJ2-7; the D call may be TRBD1 or TRBD2 (5 bases each). The V gene's germline CDR1 is LGHDT and CDR2 YNNKEL (reference sequence). V dropped 1 base and J dropped 2 bases, with 12 bases sitting between them. The CDR3 runs 15 residues. CDR3: CASSQVGDATYEQYF. The CDR3 DNA is TGTGCCAGCAGCCAAGTCGGGGACGCCACCTACGAGCAGTACTTC.